Each of the 32 T cell receptor beta chains below was sequenced from the same sample in a study of control samples from healthy donors and cancer patients. TCRdb's table, derived via immunoSEQ multiplex PCR, lists solely in-frame clones and lacks some. There are roughly 160,000 clones in the sample; 88% occur only once, and roughly 5.3% lies in the top ten. Sequences were obtained from blood. Receptor source: a woman younger than 45 in good health.

The sample holds one count of this clone. The chain links TRBV14 to TRBJ2-1; D is possibly TRBD2 (5 bases). This CDR3 has 15 residues. Germline CDR1 SGHDN, CDR2 FVKESK. V lost 1 base and J lost 2, with 9 bases in between. CDR3 DNA: TGTGCCAGCAGCCAAGGTCCGGGGACCTACAATGAGCAGTTCTTC. It codes for CASSQGPGTYNEQFF.

The chain is built from TRBV13 and TRBJ1-1; a weak D match, TRBD1 (5 bases). The CDR3 length is 13 residues. CDR1 is PRHDT and CDR2 is FYEKMQ in the germline V gene (reference sequence). V lost 4 bases and J 2 bases, leaving 8 bases between the germline ends. CDR3 sequence (DNA): TGTGCCAGCAGCTGGGGGAGAAACACTGAAGCTTTCTTT. Translated, it gives CASSWGRNTEAFF.

The rearrangement uses TRBV11-3 and TRBJ2-2; D possibly matches TRBD1 or TRBD2 (5 bases each). CDR1 is SGHNT and CDR2 is YENEEA in the germline V gene. The CDR3 loop spans 19 amino acids. V shed 0 bases and J shed 0 bases, with 17 bases lying between them. CDR3 nucleotides: TGTGCCAGCAGCTTAGATAAGGCTGGGGGTCTAACGAACACCGGGGAGCTGTTTTTT. It encodes CASSLDKAGGLTNTGELFF.

The chain combines TRBV28 with TRBJ1-2; 8 bases line up with TRBD1. This CDR3 has 14 residues. V dropped 5 bases and J dropped 8; count of bases not matched to a gene: 10. CDR1 is MDHEN and CDR2 is SYDVKM in the germline V gene. CDR3 region: CASSPRTGRGGYTF. The CDR3 DNA reads as TGTGCCAGCAGTCCCCGGACAGGGAGGGGGGGCTACACCTTC.

This chain's CDR3 is CASKVRNYNEQFF. The CDR3 DNA sequence: TGTGCCAGCAAAGTTAGGAATTACAATGAGCAGTTCTTC. The chain combines TRBV6-5 with TRBJ2-1, with D unresolved. CDR1 is MNHEY and CDR2 is SVGAGI in the germline V gene. Trimming took 7 bases from V and 4 from J, leaving 11 bases between them. The CDR3 has 13 amino acids.

This chain's CDR3 is CASSLGGDGYTF. The DNA of the CDR3 is TGTGCCAGCAGCCTCGGCGGTGATGGCTACACCTTC. V is TRBV7-9 and J is TRBJ1-2; D remains ambiguous. Trimming shortened V by 5 bases and J by 6 bases, and 10 bases separated the two germline ends. Germline V gene data show CDR1 as SEHNR and CDR2 as FQNEAQ (reference sequence). There are 12 residues in the CDR3.

The rearrangement uses TRBV13 and TRBJ2-3, with 7 bases that match TRBD2. This CDR3 comprises 16 residues. V trimming: 5 bases; J trimming: 0 bases; junction bases outside the gene matches: 8. The germline V gene encodes CDR1 PRHDT and CDR2 FYEKMQ (reference sequence). The CDR3 DNA reads TGTGCCAGCAGCACCCTACTAGCGCCTAGCACAGATACGCAGTATTTT. Translating gives CASSTLLAPSTDTQYF.

The genes are TRBV19 and TRBJ2-3; 7 nucleotides line up with TRBD2. V dropped 4 bases and J dropped 2; count of bases not matched to a gene: 0. Germline V gene sequence: CDR1 LNHDA, CDR2 SQIVND (reference sequence). The CDR3 length is 13 residues. CDR3 in amino acids: CASSKRDTDTQYF. The CDR3 nucleotides are TGTGCCAGTAGTAAGCGGGACACAGATACGCAGTATTTT.

This clone was counted once. The chain combines TRBV5-1 with TRBJ1-2; TRBD1 matches at 8 bases. Germline V CDR1 and CDR2: SGHRS, YFSETQ. V shed 0 bases, J shed 4 bases, and the junction held 8 bases outside the gene matches. The CDR3 sequence is 16 residues long. CDR3 in amino acids: CASSLDPRQGSYGYTF. DNA for the CDR3: TGCGCCAGCAGCTTGGATCCGAGACAGGGGTCCTATGGCTACACCTTC.

This chain uses TRBV6-5 with TRBJ1-4; D remains ambiguous. Trimming removed 9 bases at V and 8 bases at J, with 10 bases between. This CDR3 contains 11 residues. The germline V gene has CDR1 MNHEY and CDR2 SVGAGI. The CDR3 region is CASSLGEKLFF. The CDR3 DNA reads as TGTGCCAGTTCCCTCGGGGAAAAACTGTTTTTT.

This chain links TRBV28 with TRBJ1-2; TRBD1 agrees at 9 bases. The CDR3 has 15 residues. Germline-derived CDR1 and CDR2 are MDHEN and SYDVKM. The V and J ends lost 8 bases and 2 bases, in that order; junction bases with no gene match: 9. The CDR3 protein is CASGTPGQGNYGYTF. CDR3 DNA sequence: TGTGCCAGCGGGACTCCCGGACAGGGGAACTATGGCTACACCTTC.

This chain joins TRBV11-2 and TRBJ2-3; D may correspond to TRBD1 or TRBD2 (5 bases each). V dropped 4 bases and J dropped 2 bases, with 7 bases sitting between them. The CDR3 runs 13 residues. Germline assignment: CDR1 SGHAT and CDR2 FQNNGV. The CDR3 DNA is TGTGCCAGCAGCTCGGGACCCACAGATACGCAGTATTTT. Its protein is CASSSGPTDTQYF.

The chain joins TRBV10-3 to TRBJ1-1; D ambiguous. CDR3 size: 14 residues. Germline CDR1 ENHRY, CDR2 SYGVKD. Trimming took 2 bases from V and 0 from J, leaving 7 bases between them. CDR3 sequence reads: CAISEPGMNTEAFF. Here the CDR3 DNA reads TGTGCCATCAGTGAGCCGGGGATGAACACTGAAGCTTTCTTT.

Only a few counts were recorded for this clone. The junction differs from germline at one of its ends, possibly a read error. This rearrangement joins TRBV18 to TRBJ2-3; 9 nucleotides match TRBD1. Germline values: CDR1 KGHSH, CDR2 LQKENI. The CDR3 is made up of 17 amino acids. The chain's CDR3 is CASSPRGQGLSSDTQYF. The CDR3 DNA sequence: TGTGCCAGCTCCCCACGGGGACAGGGACTTTCTTCAGATACGCAGTATTTT.

V gene TRBV19 combines with J gene TRBJ1-4; D not certain. This CDR3 region has 12 residues. Trimming removed 3 bases from V and 11 bases from J, with 10 bases in between. Germline CDR1 reads LNHDA; CDR2 reads SQIVND (reference sequence). CDR3 in DNA: TGTGCCAGTAGTATCCGGGAAGGGAAACTGTTTTTT. Encoded protein: CASSIREGKLFF. Supplemented by reference TRBV19 and TRBJ1-4, the full variable domain reads DGGITQSPKYLFRKEGQNVTLSCEQNLNHDAMYWYRQDPGQGLRLIYYSQIVNDFQKGDIAEGYSVSREKKESFPLTVTSAQKNPTAFYLCASSIREGKLFFGSGTQLSVL.

V and J are TRBV19 and TRBJ1-1; TRBD1 is a possible D gene (6 bases). Germline V gene lookup returns CDR1 LNHDA and CDR2 SQIVND (reference sequence). The CDR3 loop spans 15 amino acids. V dropped 4 bases and J dropped 1 base, with 13 bases sitting between them. As DNA, the CDR3 is TGTGCCAGTAGTAAGGTAACAGGGTGGAACACTGAAGCTTTCTTT. This sequence encodes CASSKVTGWNTEAFF.

This chain joins TRBV6-1 and TRBJ1-1; D gene uncertain. The germline CDR1 and CDR2 sequences are MNHNS and SASEGT. The CDR3 sequence is 16 residues long. V was cut by 4 bases and J by 0 bases, with 15 bases left in between. CDR3 sequence: CASSVEQMSMNTEAFF. The CDR3 nucleotides read TGTGCCAGCAGTGTTGAACAGATGAGCATGAACACTGAAGCTTTCTTT.

The J gene is TRBJ2-5, the V gene TRBV2; no reliable D call. V was cut by 6 bases and J by 3 bases, with 5 bases left in between. CDR1 and CDR2 from the germline V gene are SNHLY and FYNNEI. The CDR3 is 11 amino acids. CDR3 in DNA: TGTGCCAGCAGGGTGGAAGAGACCCAGTACTTC. Protein sequence: CASRVEETQYF.

CDR3 sequence reads: CASSIDRGYYNEQFF. DNA of the CDR3: TGTGCCAGTAGTATCGACAGGGGGTATTACAATGAGCAGTTCTTC. The chain couples TRBV19 to TRBJ2-1; 9 bases map to TRBD1. The V gene's germline CDR1 is LNHDA and CDR2 SQIVND (reference sequence). With 3 bases clipped from V and 4 bases from J, the junction kept 4 bases outside the gene matches. This CDR3 is 15 amino acids long.

This chain connects TRBV28 to TRBJ1-1; 12 nucleotides agree with TRBD1. V lost 4 bases to trimming and J lost 10 bases; unmatched junction nucleotides: 7. This CDR3 has 14 residues. Germline CDR1 MDHEN, CDR2 SYDVKM. In DNA form, the CDR3 reads TGTGCCAGCAGTTGGGGGACAGGGGGCCTTAGAGCTTTCTTT. Residues: CASSWGTGGLRAFF.

This clone has only a few counts. The CDR3 region has the DNA TGCGCCAGCAGTAGACCAGACTCTGGGGCCAACGTCCTGACTTTC. Its protein product is CASSRPDSGANVLTF. V is TRBV10-2 and J is TRBJ2-6, with no clear D. This CDR3 is built from 15 residues. Germline lookup yields CDR1 WSHSY and CDR2 SAAADI. V lost 5 bases and J lost 0, with 8 bases in between.

In this sample, this clone turned up once. The rearrangement uses TRBV28 and TRBJ2-3; 11 bases align to TRBD2. The V gene's germline CDR1 is MDHEN and CDR2 SYDVKM. The CDR3 spans 18 residues. The V and J ends lost 3 bases and 0 bases, in that order; junction bases with no gene match: 8. The CDR3 here is CASSLLRTSGSSTDTQYF. Written as DNA, the CDR3 is TGTGCCAGCAGTTTGTTACGGACTAGCGGGTCTAGCACAGATACGCAGTATTTT. Full variable domain (outside the CDR3, taken from reference TRBV28 and TRBJ2-3): DVKVTQSSRYLVKRTGEKVFLECVQDMDHENMFWYRQDPGLGLRLIYFSYDVKMKEKGDIPEGYSVSREKKERFSLILESASTNQTSMYLCASSLLRTSGSSTDTQYFGPGTRLTVL.

The chain couples TRBV28 to TRBJ1-2; D not certain. V lost 2 bases and J lost 4, with 8 bases in between. The CDR3 is 13 residues long. Germline lookup yields CDR1 MDHEN and CDR2 SYDVKM. The CDR3 nucleotides are TGTGCCAGCAGTTTAAAGATGATCTATGGCTACACCTTC. Translating gives CASSLKMIYGYTF.

The rearrangement links TRBV28 to TRBJ1-5, with 7 bases fitting TRBD1. Germline values: CDR1 MDHEN, CDR2 SYDVKM. Trimming took 6 bases from V and 3 from J; bases not matched to a gene: 14. There are 17 residues in the CDR3. CDR3 nucleotide sequence: TGTGCCAGCAGATTACAGACAGGGTTTTTCCCCAATCAGCCCCAGCATTTT. Its protein product is CASRLQTGFFPNQPQHF.

The rearrangement links TRBV4-2 to TRBJ2-1; 7 bases agree with TRBD2. CDR3 length: 14 amino acids. From germline, CDR1 is LGHNA and CDR2 YNFKEQ. The V and J ends lost 1 base and 8 bases, in that order; junction bases with no gene match: 5. The CDR3 is CASSQARGDHEQFF. DNA for the CDR3: TGTGCCAGCAGCCAAGCCCGGGGGGACCATGAGCAGTTCTTC.

The rearrangement uses TRBV4-1 and TRBJ1-1; perhaps TRBD1 as D (6 bases). CDR3 size: 14 residues. CDR1 and CDR2 (germline): MGHRA, YSYEKL. V was clipped by 5 bases and J by 4 bases, with 14 bases between them. CDR3 nucleotides: TGCGCCAGCAGCGGGGGAGGGGGTGTCACTGAAGCTTTCTTT. Protein product: CASSGGGGVTEAFF.

In DNA form, the CDR3 reads TGCGCCAGCAGCCAACGGACAGGGGGCCGTACAGATACGCAGTATTTT. Translating gives CASSQRTGGRTDTQYF. The J gene is TRBJ2-3, the V gene TRBV4-1; 11 bases agree with TRBD1. This CDR3 contains 16 residues. V dropped 2 bases and J dropped 3; count of bases not matched to a gene: 4. Germline values: CDR1 MGHRA, CDR2 YSYEKL.

The gene calls are TRBV9 and TRBJ2-3, with 12 bases that match TRBD2. Trimming at V came to 6 bases and at J to 4 bases, leaving 6 bases not matched to a gene. Germline CDR1 reads SGDLS; CDR2 reads YYNGEE. This CDR3 comprises 15 residues. The CDR3 DNA reads as TGTGCCAGCACCCTAGGACTAGCGGGGCCAGATACGCAGTATTTT. Amino acids: CASTLGLAGPDTQYF.

V usage is TRBV27 and J usage is TRBJ2-1; TRBD1 agrees at 8 bases. Germline V gene sequence: CDR1 MNHEY, CDR2 SMNVEV (reference sequence). J gave up 15 bases and V 6 bases, and 10 bases lay outside the gene matches. This CDR3 contains 12 residues. The CDR3 DNA reads TGTGCCAGCAGGCTATCCGGGACAGGTTGGTTCTTC. Translating gives CASRLSGTGWFF.

This clone was seen just once. The rearrangement uses TRBV19 and TRBJ1-1; no definite D call. With 6 bases removed from V and 3 bases from J, the gap between germline ends came to 11 bases. Germline CDR1 is LNHDA and CDR2 is SQIVND (reference sequence). The CDR3 spans 13 residues. The CDR3 sequence is CASRSGWDTEAFF. For the CDR3, the DNA is TGTGCCAGTAGATCCGGGTGGGACACTGAAGCTTTCTTT.

This clone has just one count. The chain has TRBV27 and TRBJ2-5; TRBD2 matches 7 bases. CDR3 size: 18 residues. V lost 0 bases and J lost 4; bases outside the gene matches: 14. Germline V gene sequence: CDR1 MNHEY, CDR2 SMNVEV (reference sequence). CDR3 protein: CASSLSITGGTEGETQYF. The CDR3 coding sequence is TGTGCCAGCAGTTTATCAATTACGGGGGGTACGGAGGGAGAGACCCAGTACTTC.

This clone was observed a handful of times. V is TRBV6-5 and J is TRBJ2-1, with D maybe TRBD1 (5 bases). CDR1 and CDR2 (germline): MNHEY, SVGAGI. Trimming left V 7 bases short and J 0 bases short, with 7 bases between. This CDR3 comprises 13 residues. The CDR3 region is CASIRASYNEQFF. The CDR3 DNA sequence: TGTGCCAGCATCAGGGCCTCCTACAATGAGCAGTTCTTC.